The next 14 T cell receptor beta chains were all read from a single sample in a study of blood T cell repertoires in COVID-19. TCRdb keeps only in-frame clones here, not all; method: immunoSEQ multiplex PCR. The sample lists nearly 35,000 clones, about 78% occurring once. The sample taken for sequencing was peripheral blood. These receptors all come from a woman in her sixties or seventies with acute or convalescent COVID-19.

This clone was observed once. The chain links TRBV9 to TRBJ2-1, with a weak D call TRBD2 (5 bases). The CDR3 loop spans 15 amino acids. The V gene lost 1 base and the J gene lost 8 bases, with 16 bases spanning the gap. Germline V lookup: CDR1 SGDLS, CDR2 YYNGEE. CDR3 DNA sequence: TGTGCCAGCAGCGTATTTCCTAGCCAGTTGGATGAGCAGTTCTTC. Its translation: CASSVFPSQLDEQFF.

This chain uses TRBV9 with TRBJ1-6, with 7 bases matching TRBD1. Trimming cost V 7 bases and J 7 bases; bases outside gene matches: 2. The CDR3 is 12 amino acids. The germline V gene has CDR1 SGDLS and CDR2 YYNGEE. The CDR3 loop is CASGQANSPLHF. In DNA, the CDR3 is TGTGCCAGCGGACAGGCAAATTCACCCCTCCACTTT.

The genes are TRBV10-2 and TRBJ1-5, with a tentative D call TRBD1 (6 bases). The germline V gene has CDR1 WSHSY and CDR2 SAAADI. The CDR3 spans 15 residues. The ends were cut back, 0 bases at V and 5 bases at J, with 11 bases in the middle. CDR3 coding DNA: TGCGCCAGCAGTGAGTCAAACAGGGCGGATCAGCCCCAGCATTTT. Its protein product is CASSESNRADQPQHF.

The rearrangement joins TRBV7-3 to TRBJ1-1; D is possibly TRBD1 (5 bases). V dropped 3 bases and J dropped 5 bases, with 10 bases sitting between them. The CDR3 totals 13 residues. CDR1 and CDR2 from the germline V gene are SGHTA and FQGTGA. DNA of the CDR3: TGTGCCAGCAGCTTCGGGGGGGTTACTGAAGCTTTCTTT. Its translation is CASSFGGVTEAFF.

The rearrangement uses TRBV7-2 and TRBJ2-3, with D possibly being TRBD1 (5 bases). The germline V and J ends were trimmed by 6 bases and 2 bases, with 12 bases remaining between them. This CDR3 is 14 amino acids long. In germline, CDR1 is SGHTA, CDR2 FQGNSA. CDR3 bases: TGTGCCAGCAGTCTGGACATTACCACAGATACGCAGTATTTT. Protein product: CASSLDITTDTQYF.

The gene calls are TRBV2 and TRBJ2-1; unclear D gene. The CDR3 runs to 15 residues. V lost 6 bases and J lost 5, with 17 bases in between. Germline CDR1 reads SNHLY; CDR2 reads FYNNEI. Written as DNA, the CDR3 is TGTGCCAGCAGAGAGGAACTGCCCGGAGACAATGAGCAGTTCTTC. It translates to CASREELPGDNEQFF.

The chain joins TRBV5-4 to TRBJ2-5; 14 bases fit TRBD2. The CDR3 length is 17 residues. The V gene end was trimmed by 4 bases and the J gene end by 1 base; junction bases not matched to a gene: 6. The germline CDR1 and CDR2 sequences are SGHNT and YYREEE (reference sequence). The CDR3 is CASSQGLAGGFQETQYF. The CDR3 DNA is TGTGCCAGCAGCCAAGGACTAGCGGGGGGTTTCCAAGAGACCCAGTACTTC.

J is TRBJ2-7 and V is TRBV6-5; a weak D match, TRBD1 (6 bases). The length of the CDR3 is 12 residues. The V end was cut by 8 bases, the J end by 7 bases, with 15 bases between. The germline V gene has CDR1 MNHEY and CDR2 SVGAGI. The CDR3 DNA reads TGTGCCAGCGGCGTTAGGGGGAGAGAGCAGTACTTC. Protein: CASGVRGREQYF.

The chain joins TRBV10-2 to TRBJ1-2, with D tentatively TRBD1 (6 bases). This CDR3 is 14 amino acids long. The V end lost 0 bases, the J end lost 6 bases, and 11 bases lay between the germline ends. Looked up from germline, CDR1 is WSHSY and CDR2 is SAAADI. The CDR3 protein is CASSESGGTDGYTF. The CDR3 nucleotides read TGCGCCAGCAGTGAGTCAGGGGGAACGGATGGCTACACCTTC.

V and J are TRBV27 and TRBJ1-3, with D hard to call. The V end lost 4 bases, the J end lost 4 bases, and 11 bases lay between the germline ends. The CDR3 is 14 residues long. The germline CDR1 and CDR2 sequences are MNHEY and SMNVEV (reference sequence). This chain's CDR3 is CASSSVWPGNTIYF. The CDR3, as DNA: TGTGCCAGCAGTTCAGTCTGGCCCGGAAACACCATATATTTT.

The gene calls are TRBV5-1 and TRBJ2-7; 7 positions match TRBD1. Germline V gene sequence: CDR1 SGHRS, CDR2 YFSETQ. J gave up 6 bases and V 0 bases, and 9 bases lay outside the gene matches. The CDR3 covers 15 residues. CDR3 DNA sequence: TGCGCCAGCAGCTTGGGGGGGCCCTCAGGGGGCGAGCAGTACTTC. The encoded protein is CASSLGGPSGGEQYF.

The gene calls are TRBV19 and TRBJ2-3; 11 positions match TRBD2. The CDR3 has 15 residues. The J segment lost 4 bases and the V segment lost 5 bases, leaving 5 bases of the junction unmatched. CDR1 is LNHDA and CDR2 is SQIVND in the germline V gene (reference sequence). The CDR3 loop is CASSPTSGGPDTQYF. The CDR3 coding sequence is TGTGCCAGTAGTCCTACTAGCGGGGGACCAGATACGCAGTATTTT. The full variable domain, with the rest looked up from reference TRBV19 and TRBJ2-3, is DGGITQSPKYLFRKEGQNVTLSCEQNLNHDAMYWYRQDPGQGLRLIYYSQIVNDFQKGDIAEGYSVSREKKESFPLTVTSAQKNPTAFYLCASSPTSGGPDTQYFGPGTRLTVL.

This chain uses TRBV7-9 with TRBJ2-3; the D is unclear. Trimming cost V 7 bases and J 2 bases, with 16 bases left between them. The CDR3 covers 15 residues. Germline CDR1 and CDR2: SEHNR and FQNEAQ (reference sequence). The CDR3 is CASTPKMLLTDTQYF. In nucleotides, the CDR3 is TGTGCCAGCACCCCTAAGATGTTACTCACAGATACGCAGTATTTT.

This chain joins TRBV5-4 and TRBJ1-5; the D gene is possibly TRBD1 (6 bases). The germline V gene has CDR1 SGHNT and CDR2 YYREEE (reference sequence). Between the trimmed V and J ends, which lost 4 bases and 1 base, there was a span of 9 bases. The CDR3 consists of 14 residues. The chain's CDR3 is CASSQRGSNQPQHF. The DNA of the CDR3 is TGTGCCAGCAGCCAGAGGGGGAGCAATCAGCCCCAGCATTTT.